A selection of T cell receptor beta chains follows, all from one sample in a study of T-cell memory formation after mild COVID-19. MiXCR was run by TCRdb on the 5' RACE reads, yielding one entry per CDR3 protein. The sample yields 350,000 to 550,000 distinct CDR3 sequences, 15% to 20% seen once. Sequencing was carried out using PBMCs or a T cell subset sorted from them (not recorded which). The receptors come from a man younger than 30 who had mild COVID-19 (a few samples of this study predate the infection). Cell type and time point are not known. The conserved cysteine and the conserved F or W are not part of the CDR3 here. Clone sizes are given selectively: once, few, many, or a class where the clone is expanded.

CDR3 protein,J gene,clone size,V gene
ASSTTGNTEAF,TRBJ1-1,many,TRBV6-5
ASSPWAAANTGELF,TRBJ2-2,.,TRBV18
ASKTGGEETQY,TRBJ2-5,few,TRBV10-2
SASPRGYGYT,TRBJ1-2,.,TRBV20-1
ASSLQGVFSPLH,TRBJ1-6,.,TRBV5-4
ASSQVDLETQY,TRBJ2-5,few,TRBV3-1
ASSLTAEWVSPLH,TRBJ1-6,.,TRBV7-6
ASSPYEKLF,TRBJ1-4,few,TRBV6-5
ASSFGGGKLVEQY,TRBJ2-7,.,TRBV7-2
ASSYAGVSGYT,TRBJ1-2,few,TRBV6-5
ASSRTQKKETQY,TRBJ2-5,.,TRBV5-1
ASSPSAVNTEAF,TRBJ1-1,many,TRBV5-4
ASSQDEKSGTRNEQF,TRBJ2-1,few,TRBV4-2
ASSRYNGFWGGNQPQH,TRBJ1-5,.,TRBV11-3
SARLGGGQPQH,TRBJ1-5,few,TRBV20-1
ASSLDPGQQETQY,TRBJ2-5,.,TRBV7-9
ATKERGFNEQF,TRBJ2-1,few,TRBV15
ASSLTGQGSEKLF,TRBJ1-4,.,TRBV6-6
ASSGGLYYGYT,TRBJ1-2,once,TRBV6-2/TRBV6-3
ASSLGAASYNEQF,TRBJ2-1,many,TRBV5-1
ASSTSWTSGGADTQY,TRBJ2-3,few,TRBV19
ASSEAVALH,TRBJ1-6,.,TRBV2
SVAAGVSGELF,TRBJ2-2,.,TRBV29-1
ASSHSSGVSYNEQF,TRBJ2-1,once,TRBV4-3
ASSPAVAGFYEQF,TRBJ2-1,.,TRBV5-1
ASSSRGGYTEAF,TRBJ1-1,once,TRBV7-2
ASTLGTLLNYGYT,TRBJ1-2,few,TRBV12-3/TRBV12-4
ASSQDSRGNEAF,TRBJ1-1,.,TRBV4-3
ASSPLVGQGALSYGYT,TRBJ1-2,few,TRBV12-3/TRBV12-4
ASSYSGTGEGYT,TRBJ1-2,.,TRBV6-6
ASRTGGTNEQY,TRBJ2-7,few,TRBV6-5
SVEISMGADTQY,TRBJ2-3,few,TRBV29-1
ASSTHPDTQY,TRBJ2-3,.,TRBV3-1
ASSNQYGYT,TRBJ1-2,few,TRBV5-1
ASSLQPNGEQF,TRBJ2-1,.,TRBV12-3/TRBV12-4
AGRTGYSPLH,TRBJ1-6,few,TRBV2
ASDGHKNRPDTQY,TRBJ2-3,few,TRBV2
ATSRDPAGSSADTQY,TRBJ2-3,few,TRBV15
ASREGGREQF,TRBJ2-1,.,TRBV6-1
SAGGIQY,TRBJ2-4,.,TRBV20-1
ASSLEMGSHNSPLH,TRBJ1-6,.,TRBV11-2
ASSPRDFQETQY,TRBJ2-5,few,TRBV7-2